The rows below give T cell receptor beta chains drawn from one sample of a study of read filtering for tumor transcriptome and immune sequencing. TCRdb itself ran the reads through MiXCR, one entry per CDR3 protein. The profile shows roughly 90,000 distinct CDR3 sequences, about 22% of them singletons. Sequencing was done on a sample of a population of CD138-negative cells sorted from bone marrow. The receptors were gathered from a donor aged 40 or older with multiple myeloma. CDR3s include the opening cysteine and the closing phenylalanine or tryptophan. A D gene is named only where the DNA matches it firmly. Part of the rows lack a size; the others show once, few, many or a class for expanded clones.

v_gene	d_gene	abundance	CDR3aa
TRBV4-1	TRBD1	.	CASSQGHDRAGQPQHF
TRBV9	.	few	CASSVDGASIETQYF
TRBV24-1	.	many	CATSDRGRSTDTQYF
TRBV14	.	many	CASSPGIGSGNIQYF
TRBV18	TRBD1	.	CASSPAGGTEAFF
TRBV5-1	.	.	CASSLALMNTEAFF
TRBV5-5	TRBD2	few	CASSFLAGVLAGELFF
TRBV29-1	.	many	CSVRRGRPRNEQFF
TRBV6-1	.	many	CASRGSEGTGQPQHF
TRBV7-2	TRBD2	.	CASSKTGLAAQNEQFF
TRBV9	.	many	CASSVGQPSTDTQYF
TRBV28	.	few	CASTNAAATYTGELFF
TRBV2	.	many	CASSDAQSYNEQFF
TRBV11-2	.	.	CASSFRPRGSSYEQYF
TRBV29-1	.	many	CSVDGHPEAFYGYTF
TRBV10-2	TRBD1	many	CASGTANYGYTF
TRBV11-2	TRBD2	few	CASSQGLAGNTGELFF
TRBV7-6	.	many	CASSFKGGTSGANVLTF
TRBV28	.	.	CASSPPYGGGTEAFF
TRBV24-1	.	many	CATGGTDTQYF
TRBV28	.	.	CASRGADKYGYTF
TRBV29-1	TRBD1	.	CGVLRDRGPDEQLF
TRBV7-2	.	many	CASSPLLLGTYQETQYF
TRBV23-1	.	many	CASSRMSANKGPDTQYF
TRBV7-3	TRBD1	many	CASSRGGSSLSGANVLTF
TRBV28	TRBD1	.	CASGLTPDRGYNEQFF
TRBV6-1	.	few	CASGSRGTDTQYF
TRBV5-1	.	many	CASNLGQPNTEAFF
TRBV12-3/TRBV12-4	TRBD1	many	CASSTDRGPTDTQYF
TRBV7-9	TRBD1	few	CASSKRTGTETQYF
TRBV29-1	.	many	CSSRRTGTDTQYF
TRBV11-2	.	.	CASSPPGNEQFF
TRBV5-1	.	many	CASSLGMFTDTQYF